These T cell receptor beta chains were read from a single sample in a study of T-cell reconstitution after alpha-beta-depleted transplantation in children. Each CDR3 protein gets one entry after TCRdb re-called the PCR reads with MiXCR. The table shows some 600,000 distinct CDR3 sequences, with approximately 17% occurring only once. The material was PBMCs from the stem cell graft donor, obtained from the stem cell graft. These receptors were taken from a human donor who donated a stem cell graft to a child with acute myeloid leukemia. The CDR3 runs from the conserved cysteine through the conserved F or W. The order of the fields is clone size, D gene, J gene, V gene, CDR3 protein, CDR3 DNA. A D gene is named only where the DNA matches it firmly. Not every row has a clone size; where given, it reads once, few, many or a size class.

size: .; D: .; J: TRBJ2-7; V: TRBV7-9; CDR3: CASSLWWGKGSSYEQYF; DNA: TGTGCCAGCAGCTTATGGTGGGGGAAGGGGAGCTCCTACGAGCAGTACTTC
size: many; D: TRBD1; J: TRBJ1-1; V: TRBV11-3; CDR3: CASSLVRTGAFGLMNTEAFF; DNA: TGTGCCAGCAGCTTAGTCAGGACAGGGGCTTTCGGCCTCATGAACACTGAAGCTTTCTTT
size: many; D: TRBD1; J: TRBJ1-2; V: TRBV10-3; CDR3: CAIHTGGNGYTF; DNA: TGTGCCATACACACAGGGGGAAATGGCTACACCTTC
size: few; D: .; J: TRBJ2-1; V: TRBV5-1; CDR3: CASSLGLPTIYEQFF; DNA: TGCGCCAGCAGCTTAGGGCTCCCTACGATCTATGAGCAGTTCTTC
size: .; D: TRBD2; J: TRBJ2-1; V: TRBV20-1; CDR3: CWARDRASGGALYNEQFF; DNA: TGCTGGGCTAGAGATCGGGCTAGCGGGGGGGCTTTGTACAATGAGCAGTTCTTC
size: .; D: .; J: TRBJ2-3; V: TRBV20-1; CDR3: CSAMGLRTDTQYF; DNA: TGCAGTGCTATGGGACTCCGCACAGATACGCAGTATTTT
size: many; D: .; J: TRBJ1-5; V: TRBV29-1; CDR3: CSVEVVSGQPQHF; DNA: TGCAGCGTTGAAGTGGTGTCAGGTCAGCCCCAGCATTTT
size: .; D: .; J: TRBJ2-3; V: TRBV7-3; CDR3: CASSLGSPRDTQYF; DNA: TGTGCCAGCAGCTTAGGGTCCCCTAGGGATACGCAGTATTTT
size: .; D: TRBD1; J: TRBJ1-2; V: TRBV5-1; CDR3: CASSLGTGRSYGYTF; DNA: TGCGCCAGCAGCTTGGGGACAGGGAGGAGCTATGGCTACACCTTC
size: many; D: .; J: TRBJ2-1; V: TRBV20-1; CDR3: CSARDLRGGASEQFF; DNA: TGCAGTGCTAGAGATCTCAGAGGGGGGGCCAGTGAGCAGTTCTTC
size: few; D: .; J: TRBJ1-1; V: TRBV5-1; CDR3: CASSLGEASTEAFF; DNA: TGCGCCAGCAGCTTGGGGGAGGCGTCTACTGAAGCTTTCTTT
size: many; D: TRBD1; J: TRBJ1-2; V: TRBV12-3/TRBV12-4; CDR3: CASSLGDRAGYTF; DNA: TGTGCCAGCAGTTTAGGGGACAGGGCGGGCTACACCTTC
size: .; D: TRBD1; J: TRBJ1-1; V: TRBV11-3; CDR3: CASSSAQGVGTEAFF; DNA: TGTGCCAGCAGCTCTGCCCAGGGGGTAGGCACTGAAGCTTTCTTT
size: many; D: TRBD1; J: TRBJ1-4; V: TRBV20-1; CDR3: CSAGQGFNEKLFF; DNA: TGCAGTGCCGGACAGGGATTTAATGAAAAACTGTTTTTT
size: few; D: .; J: TRBJ2-7; V: TRBV15; CDR3: CATSIGRVNYEQYF; DNA: TGTGCCACCAGCATTGGCAGGGTTAACTACGAGCAGTACTTC
size: .; D: .; J: TRBJ1-5; V: TRBV13; CDR3: CASSTSLGGGKQPQHF; DNA: TGTGCCAGCAGCACCAGCCTCGGCGGGGGGAAACAGCCCCAGCATTTT
size: few; D: TRBD1; J: TRBJ2-3; V: TRBV24-1; CDR3: CATSDPRDRKDTQYF; DNA: TGTGCCACCAGTGACCCCCGGGACAGGAAAGATACGCAGTATTTT
size: few; D: .; J: TRBJ1-1; V: TRBV5-1; CDR3: CASSFGDANTEAFF; DNA: TGCGCCAGCAGCTTTGGGGATGCGAACACTGAAGCTTTCTTT
size: .; D: TRBD1; J: TRBJ1-1; V: TRBV7-9; CDR3: CASSLGTGAMNTEAFF; DNA: TGTGCCAGCAGCTTAGGGACAGGAGCTATGAACACTGAAGCTTTCTTT
size: few; D: TRBD2; J: TRBJ2-5; V: TRBV4-2; CDR3: CASSQDDTGGETQYF; DNA: TGTGCCAGCAGCCAAGATGATACGGGGGGGGAGACCCAGTACTTC
size: few; D: .; J: TRBJ2-7; V: TRBV30; CDR3: CAWSVLGQGDEQYF; DNA: TGTGCCTGGAGTGTACTCGGGCAGGGTGACGAGCAGTACTTC
size: many; D: .; J: TRBJ1-6; V: TRBV28; CDR3: CATGQWASPLHF; DNA: TGTGCCACGGGACAATGGGCTTCACCCCTCCACTTT
size: few; D: TRBD1; J: TRBJ1-2; V: TRBV12-3/TRBV12-4; CDR3: CASSPGTVDYGYTF; DNA: TGTGCCAGCAGTCCCGGGACAGTGGACTATGGCTACACCTTC
size: .; D: TRBD2; J: TRBJ2-1; V: TRBV11-2; CDR3: CASSPPPTSGGSYNEQFF; DNA: TGTGCCAGCAGCCCCCCCCCTACTAGCGGGGGATCCTACAATGAGCAGTTCTTC
size: many; D: TRBD2; J: TRBJ2-7; V: TRBV5-1; CDR3: CASSWTSGGVYEQYF; DNA: TGCGCCAGCAGCTGGACTAGCGGGGGAGTCTACGAGCAGTACTTC
size: .; D: .; J: TRBJ1-1; V: TRBV7-9; CDR3: CASSQVAANTEAFF; DNA: TGTGCCAGCAGCCAGGTTGCGGCGAACACTGAAGCTTTCTTT
size: once; D: .; J: TRBJ2-2; V: TRBV3-1; CDR3: CASAGGADTGELFF; DNA: TGTGCCAGCGCCGGTGGGGCAGACACCGGGGAGCTGTTTTTT
size: few; D: .; J: TRBJ1-2; V: TRBV9; CDR3: CASRGSGDGYTF; DNA: TGTGCCAGCAGAGGATCGGGAGACGGCTACACCTTC
size: few; D: .; J: TRBJ2-1; V: TRBV5-1; CDR3: CASSLTGSPRNEQFF; DNA: TGCGCCAGCAGCTTGACCGGGTCCCCTCGGAATGAGCAGTTCTTC
size: many; D: TRBD1; J: TRBJ2-7; V: TRBV7-2; CDR3: CASSLRTGGSNEQYF; DNA: TGTGCCAGCAGCTTAAGGACAGGGGGAAGTAACGAGCAGTACTTC
size: .; D: TRBD1; J: TRBJ2-3; V: TRBV20-1; CDR3: CSASEDRGGKDTQYF; DNA: TGCAGTGCTAGTGAGGACAGGGGGGGGAAAGATACGCAGTATTTT
size: few; D: .; J: TRBJ2-7; V: TRBV5-1; CDR3: CASSSLGGKRHEQYF; DNA: TGCGCCAGCAGCTCCCTTGGAGGGAAGAGGCACGAGCAGTACTTC
size: .; D: .; J: TRBJ2-1; V: TRBV12-3/TRBV12-4; CDR3: CASSHGDNEQFF; DNA: TGTGCCAGCAGTCACGGGGACAATGAGCAGTTCTTC
size: few; D: .; J: TRBJ2-3; V: TRBV20-1; CDR3: CSAARDFHTDTQYF; DNA: TGCAGTGCTGCCCGGGACTTCCACACAGATACGCAGTATTTT
size: .; D: .; J: TRBJ2-5; V: TRBV20-1; CDR3: CSACSYRDQQETQYF; DNA: TGCAGTGCTTGTTCCTACAGGGACCAACAAGAGACCCAGTACTTC
size: few; D: .; J: TRBJ1-1; V: TRBV7-2; CDR3: CASSSNTPSFLNTEAFF; DNA: TGTGCCAGCAGCTCCAATACTCCGTCCTTCTTGAACACTGAAGCTTTCTTT
size: .; D: TRBD2; J: TRBJ2-1; V: TRBV5-4; CDR3: CASSPLSGGSSYNEQFF; DNA: TGTGCCAGCAGCCCCCTTAGCGGGGGAAGCTCCTACAATGAGCAGTTCTTC
size: few; D: .; J: TRBJ1-1; V: TRBV7-9; CDR3: CASSFLLEGTEAFF; DNA: TGTGCCAGCAGCTTCCTCCTCGAGGGAACTGAAGCTTTCTTT
size: .; D: .; J: TRBJ1-5; V: TRBV5-5; CDR3: CASSLEAYSNQPQHF; DNA: TGTGCCAGCAGCTTAGAGGCTTATAGCAATCAGCCCCAGCATTTT
size: many; D: .; J: TRBJ2-2; V: TRBV5-6; CDR3: CASSFLGELFF; DNA: TGTGCCAGCAGCTTTCTCGGGGAGCTGTTTTTT
size: few; D: .; J: TRBJ2-3; V: TRBV5-1; CDR3: CASSLVTGKDPDTQYF; DNA: TGCGCCAGCAGCTTGGTTACAGGGAAGGATCCAGATACGCAGTATTTT
size: .; D: .; J: TRBJ2-1; V: TRBV5-1; CDR3: CASSLASPKNEQFF; DNA: TGCGCCAGCAGCTTGGCCTCCCCGAAGAATGAGCAGTTCTTC
size: many; D: .; J: TRBJ2-4; V: TRBV20-1; CDR3: CSALGGGNIQYF; DNA: TGCAGTGCTTTAGGGGGGGGAAACATTCAGTACTTC
size: .; D: .; J: TRBJ2-6; V: TRBV29-1; CDR3: CSVAGSSGANVLTF; DNA: TGCAGCGTGGCAGGGAGCTCCGGGGCCAACGTCCTGACTTTC
size: many; D: .; J: TRBJ2-3; V: TRBV5-1; CDR3: CASSFGGRRTDTQYF; DNA: TGCGCCAGCAGCTTTGGCGGGCGAAGAACAGATACGCAGTATTTT
size: many; D: .; J: TRBJ1-5; V: TRBV20-1; CDR3: CSARMGHSNQPQHF; DNA: TGCAGTGCTAGAATGGGCCATAGCAATCAGCCCCAGCATTTT
size: few; D: TRBD1; J: TRBJ1-5; V: TRBV28; CDR3: CASSAQGGLAQPQHF; DNA: TGTGCCAGCAGTGCCCAGGGGGGTTTGGCTCAGCCCCAGCATTTT
size: many; D: .; J: TRBJ1-3; V: TRBV12-3/TRBV12-4; CDR3: CASSPQGSTIYF; DNA: TGTGCCAGCAGTCCACAGGGCAGCACCATATATTTT
size: .; D: TRBD1; J: TRBJ1-4; V: TRBV18; CDR3: CASSPKEMTGINEKLFF; DNA: TGTGCCAGCTCACCAAAGGAAATGACAGGGATTAATGAAAAACTGTTTTTT
size: .; D: .; J: TRBJ1-5; V: TRBV5-1; CDR3: CASSLVSGQPQHF; DNA: TGCGCCAGCAGCTTGGTATCCGGTCAGCCCCAGCATTTT
size: many; D: TRBD2; J: TRBJ2-5; V: TRBV4-3; CDR3: CASSRERGRETQYF; DNA: TGCGCCAGCAGCCGAGAGCGGGGACGGGAGACCCAGTACTTC
size: many; D: .; J: TRBJ2-2; V: TRBV6-5; CDR3: CASSYGAAQARAGELFF; DNA: TGTGCCAGCAGTTACGGGGCGGCGCAGGCTCGTGCCGGGGAGCTGTTTTTT
size: few; D: TRBD1; J: TRBJ1-3; V: TRBV4-3; CDR3: CASSHYLPGQGVGNTIYF; DNA: TGCGCCAGCAGCCATTATCTCCCGGGACAGGGCGTTGGAAACACCATATATTTT
size: many; D: .; J: TRBJ2-2; V: TRBV7-9; CDR3: CASSLALGNGELFF; DNA: TGTGCCAGCAGCTTAGCGCTGGGGAACGGGGAGCTGTTTTTT
size: few; D: .; J: TRBJ1-1; V: TRBV20-1; CDR3: CSAFAVKNTEAFF; DNA: TGCAGTGCCTTTGCGGTAAAGAACACTGAAGCTTTCTTT
size: few; D: TRBD2; J: TRBJ2-1; V: TRBV20-1; CDR3: CSASGAGSYNEQFF; DNA: TGCAGTGCTAGTGGAGCGGGGTCCTACAATGAGCAGTTCTTC
size: .; D: .; J: TRBJ2-5; V: TRBV5-1; CDR3: CASSLRPRQSQETQYF; DNA: TGCGCCAGCAGCTTGAGGCCGCGGCAGTCCCAAGAGACCCAGTACTTC
size: many; D: .; J: TRBJ1-6; V: TRBV20-1; CDR3: CSASGGQEYSPLHF; DNA: TGCAGTGCTAGTGGAGGGCAGGAATATTCACCCCTCCACTTT
size: few; D: .; J: TRBJ1-5; V: TRBV15; CDR3: CATSRSGEGGQPQHF; DNA: TGTGCCACCAGCAGATCGGGAGAGGGGGGACAGCCCCAGCATTTT
size: .; D: .; J: TRBJ1-1; V: TRBV20-1; CDR3: CSARGGGTLNTEAFF; DNA: TGCAGTGCTAGGGGGGGGGGAACACTGAACACTGAAGCTTTCTTT